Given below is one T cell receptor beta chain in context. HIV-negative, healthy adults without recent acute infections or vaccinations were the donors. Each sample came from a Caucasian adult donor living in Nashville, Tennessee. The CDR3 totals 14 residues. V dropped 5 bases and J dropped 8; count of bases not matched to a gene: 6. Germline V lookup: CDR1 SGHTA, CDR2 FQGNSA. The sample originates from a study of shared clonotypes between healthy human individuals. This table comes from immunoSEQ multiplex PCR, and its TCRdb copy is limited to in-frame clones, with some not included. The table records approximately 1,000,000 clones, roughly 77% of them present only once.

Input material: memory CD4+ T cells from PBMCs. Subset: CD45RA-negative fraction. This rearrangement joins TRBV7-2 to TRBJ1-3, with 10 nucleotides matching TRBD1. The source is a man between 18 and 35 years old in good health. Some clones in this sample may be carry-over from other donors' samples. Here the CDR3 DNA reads TGTGCCAGCAGCCCGACAGGGGGCAGGGACACCATATATTTT. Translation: CASSPTGGRDTIYF.